This paragraph reports one T cell receptor beta chain. What it binds is unknown. In eight separate reactions per sample, cDNA was generated. TCRdb re-called the 5' RACE reads and catalogs CDR3 proteins one per entry, DNA excluded. This sample's table has approximately 400,000 distinct CDR3 sequences. Germline V gene data show CDR1 as MNHNS and CDR2 as SASEGT. The CDR3 consists of 16 residues. These data come from a study of monozygotic twins with inflammatory bowel disease. The study, taken as a whole, reports: Clonotype sharing was lower in IBD patients than healthy twins, most markedly with disease activity.

Sequencing input: blood. V usage is TRBV6-1 and J usage is TRBJ2-3; the D gene TCRdb calls, TRBD1, cannot be checked with no DNA. The TCR comes from a human donor with ulcerative colitis or Crohn's disease, or a healthy co-twin of an affected twin (not recorded which). The CDR3 sequence is CASRPGPGVVSDTQYF.